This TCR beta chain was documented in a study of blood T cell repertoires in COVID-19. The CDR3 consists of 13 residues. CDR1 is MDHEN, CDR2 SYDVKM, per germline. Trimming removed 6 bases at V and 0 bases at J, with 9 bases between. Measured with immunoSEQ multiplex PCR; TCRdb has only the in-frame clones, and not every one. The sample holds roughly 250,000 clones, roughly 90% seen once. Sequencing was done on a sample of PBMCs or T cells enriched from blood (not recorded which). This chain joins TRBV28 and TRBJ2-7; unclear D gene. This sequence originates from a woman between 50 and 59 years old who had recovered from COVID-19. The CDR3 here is CASRIQSSYEQYF. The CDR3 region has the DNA TGTGCCAGCAGAATACAGAGCTCCTACGAGCAGTACTTC.